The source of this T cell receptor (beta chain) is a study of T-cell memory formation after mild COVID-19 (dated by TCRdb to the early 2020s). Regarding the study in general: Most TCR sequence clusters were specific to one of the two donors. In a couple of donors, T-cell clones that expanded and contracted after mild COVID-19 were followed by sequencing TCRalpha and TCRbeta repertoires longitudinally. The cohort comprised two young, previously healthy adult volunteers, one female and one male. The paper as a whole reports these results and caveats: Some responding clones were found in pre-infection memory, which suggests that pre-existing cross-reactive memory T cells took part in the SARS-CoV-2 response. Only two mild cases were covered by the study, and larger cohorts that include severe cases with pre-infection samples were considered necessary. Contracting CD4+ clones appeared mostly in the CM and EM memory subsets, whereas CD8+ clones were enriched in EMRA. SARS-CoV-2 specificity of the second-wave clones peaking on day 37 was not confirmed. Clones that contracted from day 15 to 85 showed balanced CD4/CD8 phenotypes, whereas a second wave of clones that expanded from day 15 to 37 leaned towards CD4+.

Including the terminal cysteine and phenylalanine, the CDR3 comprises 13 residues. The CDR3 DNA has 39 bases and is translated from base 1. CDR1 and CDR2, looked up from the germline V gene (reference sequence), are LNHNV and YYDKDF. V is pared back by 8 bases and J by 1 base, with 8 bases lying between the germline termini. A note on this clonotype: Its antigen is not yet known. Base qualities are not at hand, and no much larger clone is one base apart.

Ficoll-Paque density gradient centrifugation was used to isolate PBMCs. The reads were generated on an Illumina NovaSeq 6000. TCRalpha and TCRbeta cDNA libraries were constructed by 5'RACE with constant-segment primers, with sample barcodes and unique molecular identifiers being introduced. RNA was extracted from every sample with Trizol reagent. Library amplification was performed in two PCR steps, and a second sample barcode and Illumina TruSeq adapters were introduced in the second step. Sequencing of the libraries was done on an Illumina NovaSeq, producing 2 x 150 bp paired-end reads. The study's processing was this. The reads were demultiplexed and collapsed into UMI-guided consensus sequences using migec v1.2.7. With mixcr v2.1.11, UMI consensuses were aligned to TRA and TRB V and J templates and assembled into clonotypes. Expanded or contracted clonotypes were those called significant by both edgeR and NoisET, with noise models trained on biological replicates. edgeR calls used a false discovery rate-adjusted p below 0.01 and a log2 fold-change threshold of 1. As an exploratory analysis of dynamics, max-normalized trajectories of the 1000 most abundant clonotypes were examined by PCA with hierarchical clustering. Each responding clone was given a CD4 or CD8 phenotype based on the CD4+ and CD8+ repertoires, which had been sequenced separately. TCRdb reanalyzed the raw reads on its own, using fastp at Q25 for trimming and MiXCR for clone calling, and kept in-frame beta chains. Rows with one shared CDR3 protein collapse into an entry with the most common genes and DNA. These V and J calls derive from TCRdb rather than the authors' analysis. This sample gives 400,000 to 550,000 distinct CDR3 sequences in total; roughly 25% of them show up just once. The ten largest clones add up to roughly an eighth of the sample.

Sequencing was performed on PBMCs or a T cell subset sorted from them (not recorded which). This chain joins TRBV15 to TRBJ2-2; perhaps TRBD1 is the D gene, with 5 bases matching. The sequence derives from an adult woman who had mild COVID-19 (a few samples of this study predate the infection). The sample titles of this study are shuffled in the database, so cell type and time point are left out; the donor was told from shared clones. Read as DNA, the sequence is TGTGCCACCCGGACACGGAACACCGGGGAGCTGTTTTTT. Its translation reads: CATRTRNTGELFF.